Below are 24 T cell receptor beta chains sequenced from a single sample in a study of blood T cell repertoires in COVID-19. Libraries were prepared by immunoSEQ multiplex PCR; TCRdb keeps only in-frame clonotypes and omits some of them. In the table there are some 86,000 clones, under 90% of which are singletons. The sample taken for sequencing was peripheral blood. The receptors here all came from a woman in her 70s with acute or convalescent COVID-19.

This clone occurred a few times. This chain joins TRBV7-9 and TRBJ1-1; tentatively, D is TRBD1 (6 bases). Germline CDR1 is SEHNR and CDR2 is FQNEAQ (reference sequence). This CDR3 is 15 amino acids long. Trimming cost V 7 bases and J 1 base, with 16 bases left between them. CDR3 DNA sequence: TGTGCCAGCACCGGGCTTGCGGGGGCGAACACTGAAGCTTTCTTT. Protein product: CASTGLAGANTEAFF.

This chain joins TRBV7-9 and TRBJ2-5; 12 nucleotides line up with TRBD2. Losses at the gene ends were 5 bases for V and 1 base for J; bases not matched to a gene: 5. There are 16 residues in the CDR3. The germline V gene has CDR1 SEHNR and CDR2 FQNEAQ (reference sequence). The CDR3 here is CASSILAGGLQETQYF. DNA for the CDR3: TGTGCCAGCAGCATCCTAGCGGGGGGGCTCCAAGAGACCCAGTACTTC.

The chain has TRBV5-1 and TRBJ1-1, with TRBD1 matching 8 bases. CDR3 length: 13 residues. Germline lookup yields CDR1 SGHRS and CDR2 YFSETQ. With V trimmed by 5 bases and J by 3 bases, 3 bases remained unmatched. The CDR3 protein is CASSSGGYTEAFF. In DNA, the CDR3 is TGCGCCAGCAGTTCAGGGGGCTACACTGAAGCTTTCTTT.

The J gene is TRBJ2-3, the V gene TRBV7-2, with D perhaps TRBD2 (5 bases). The CDR3 runs 14 residues. Germline CDR1 SGHTA, CDR2 FQGNSA. V lost 5 bases and J 4 bases, leaving 13 bases between the germline ends. The CDR3 bases are TGTGCCAGCAGCCCCTTCGGGGTTGCAGATACGCAGTATTTT. Translating it yields CASSPFGVADTQYF.

This clone appeared once. This chain connects TRBV2 to TRBJ2-7; 10 bases align to TRBD1. Germline values: CDR1 SNHLY, CDR2 FYNNEI. V was clipped by 6 bases and J by 3 bases; unmatched bases: 2. The CDR3 has 13 amino acids. CDR3 in amino acids: CASRTGGDYEQYV. The DNA of the CDR3 is TGTGCCAGCAGGACAGGGGGCGACTACGAGCAGTACGTC.

The chain is built from TRBV29-1 and TRBJ2-1; 10 positions agree with TRBD2. The V segment lost 3 bases and the J segment 1 base; nucleotides outside the gene matches: 6. CDR3 size: 16 residues. CDR1 and CDR2 (germline): SQVTM, ANQGSEA. The CDR3 bases are TGCAGCGTTGAGGCCAGCGGGAGGGTTTCCTACAATGAGCAGTTCTTC. The encoded protein is CSVEASGRVSYNEQFF.

The rearrangement links TRBV15 to TRBJ2-2; D is perhaps TRBD2 (6 bases). Trimming cost V 0 bases and J 13 bases, with 12 bases left between them. This CDR3 spans 13 amino acids. The germline V gene has CDR1 LNHNV and CDR2 YYDKDF (reference sequence). The CDR3 DNA reads TGTGCCACCAGCAGAGATGTGCAGGAGGGGCTGTTTTTT. This sequence encodes CATSRDVQEGLFF.

This chain uses TRBV5-1 with TRBJ1-2, with a possible D match to TRBD1 (5 bases). Germline CDR1 reads SGHRS; CDR2 reads YFSETQ. The CDR3 contains 17 residues. Trimming stripped 0 bases from V and 0 bases from J, with 15 bases between. CDR3 DNA sequence: TGCGCCAGCAGCTTGGATGGACATTACCGGACTAACTATGGCTACACCTTC. It encodes CASSLDGHYRTNYGYTF.

The V and J genes are TRBV7-8 and TRBJ2-7, with D possibly being TRBD2 (5 bases). Trimming took off 2 bases at V and 7 bases at J, with 15 bases between the two ends. CDR1 and CDR2 from the germline V gene are SGHVS and FQNEAQ. The CDR3 covers 14 residues. The CDR3 DNA follows: TGTGCCAGCAGCTTAATGGCGGCCTCGGGGGAGCAGTACGTC. This codes for CASSLMAASGEQYV.

This chain connects TRBV5-4 to TRBJ1-2, with 7 bases aligning to TRBD1. This CDR3 region has 14 residues. The V and J ends lost 2 bases and 3 bases, in that order; junction bases with no gene match: 4. Germline CDR1 SGHNT, CDR2 YYREEE (reference sequence). CDR3 residues: CASSLNDRDYGYTF. Here the CDR3 DNA reads TGTGCCAGCAGCTTAAACGACAGGGACTATGGCTACACCTTC.

The rearrangement links TRBV28 to TRBJ1-4; 11 bases are a match to TRBD1. The CDR3 extends over 16 amino acids. Germline CDR1 and CDR2: MDHEN and SYDVKM. The trim removed 6 bases at V and 7 bases at J, leaving 10 bases unmatched. CDR3 coding DNA: TGTGCCAGCAGCGTTCCGTTAGGGACAGGGGGTGAAAAACTGTTTTTT. It specifies CASSVPLGTGGEKLFF.

V is TRBV3-1 (or the pseudogene TRBV3-2) and J is TRBJ2-3, with TRBD2 matching over 13 bases. Trimming cost V 5 bases and J 4 bases; bases outside gene matches: 6. CDR1 is LGHDT and CDR2 is YNNKEL in the germline V gene (reference sequence). The CDR3 consists of 16 residues. CDR3 coding DNA: TGTGCCAGCAGCTACCGGACTAGCGGGGGCCCAGATACGCAGTATTTT. Protein sequence: CASSYRTSGGPDTQYF.

V usage is TRBV21-1 and J usage is TRBJ1-4. TRBV21-1 is listed as a pseudogene. The CDR3 extends over 17 amino acids. The CDR3 sequence is CASSKLRAARENEKLFF. CDR3 nucleotide sequence: TGTGCCAGCAGCAAACTAAGAGCCGCAAGAGAGAATGAAAAACTGTTTTTT.

This clone showed up just a few times. This chain links TRBV3-1 (or the pseudogene TRBV3-2) with TRBJ2-2, with TRBD2 identical over 8 bases. J gave up 4 bases and V 1 base, and 8 bases lay outside the gene matches. The CDR3 consists of 17 residues. CDR1 is LGHDT and CDR2 is YNNKEL in the germline V gene (reference sequence). The CDR3 loop reads CASSQGSGTSGTGELFF. The CDR3 nucleotides are TGTGCCAGCAGCCAAGGGTCCGGGACTAGTGGCACCGGGGAGCTGTTTTTT.

The chain employs TRBV29-1 and TRBJ1-2, with 8 bases aligning to TRBD1. This CDR3 contains 13 residues. Per the germline V gene, CDR1 is SQVTM and CDR2 is ANQGSEA. J gave up 8 bases and V 1 base, and 6 bases lay outside the gene matches. CDR3: CSVEGQGSRGYTF. In nucleotides, the CDR3 is TGCAGCGTTGAAGGACAGGGGTCGAGAGGCTACACCTTC.

The chain employs TRBV10-1 and TRBJ1-1, with D possibly being TRBD1 (5 bases). The length of the CDR3 is 13 residues. Germline CDR1 is WNHNN and CDR2 is SYGVQD (reference sequence). Trimming cost V 10 bases and J 4 bases, with 16 bases left between them. The CDR3 here is CATTPSGGTEAFF. The DNA of the CDR3 is TGCGCCACCACCCCCTCGGGGGGCACTGAAGCTTTCTTT.

The table lists this clone with a count of one. The V and J genes are TRBV4-1 and TRBJ2-3; 7 bases are a match to TRBD1. The junction had 8 bases not matched to a gene; V was cut back by 8 bases and J by 0 bases. The CDR3 totals 15 residues. Germline loops: CDR1 MGHRA, CDR2 YSYEKL. CDR3 coding DNA: TGCGCCAGCCAAGACCGGGACAGAAGCACAGATACGCAGTATTTT. Translation gives CASQDRDRSTDTQYF.

The chain joins TRBV5-1 to TRBJ2-5; 12 bases agree with TRBD2. CDR3 length equals 16 residues. V lost 2 bases to trimming and J lost 5 bases; unmatched junction nucleotides: 7. Per the germline V gene, CDR1 is SGHRS and CDR2 is YFSETQ. The CDR3 sequence is CASSFFLAGGFETQYF. The CDR3 region has the DNA TGCGCCAGCAGCTTTTTTCTAGCGGGGGGGTTTGAGACCCAGTACTTC.

Only one count was recorded for this clone. The chain carries TRBV2 and TRBJ1-2, with 7 bases that match TRBD1. The ends lost 6 bases at V and 0 bases at J; junction bases unmatched: 7. The CDR3 covers 15 residues. CDR1 SNHLY and CDR2 FYNNEI come from the germline V gene. The CDR3 here is CASRDGTATNYGYTF. CDR3 DNA: TGTGCCAGCAGAGACGGGACAGCTACTAACTATGGCTACACCTTC.

The V gene is TRBV27, the J gene TRBJ2-1, with a weak D call TRBD2 (6 bases). Trimming stripped 5 bases from V and 0 bases from J, with 14 bases between. The CDR3 length is 16 residues. Per germline, CDR1 MNHEY and CDR2 SMNVEV (reference sequence). The CDR3 bases are TGTGCCAGCAGTCACTTCGGTAGCGGCTCCTACAATGAGCAGTTCTTC. It translates to CASSHFGSGSYNEQFF.

This clone was detected once. The gene calls are TRBV28 and TRBJ1-2; 9 positions agree with TRBD1. This CDR3 has 14 residues. CDR1 is MDHEN and CDR2 is SYDVKM in the germline V gene. The CDR3: CATYRDREVHGYTF. The CDR3 DNA reads as TGTGCTACTTACCGGGACAGGGAGGTCCATGGCTACACCTTC.

This clone was recorded a few times. The V call is TRBV3-1 (or the pseudogene TRBV3-2), the J call TRBJ1-2, with D possibly TRBD1 on 6 matching bases. This CDR3 comprises 14 residues. Germline CDR1 is LGHDT and CDR2 is YNNKEL (reference sequence). Trimming cost V 5 bases and J 4 bases, with 14 bases left between them. The CDR3 bases are TGTGCCAGCAGCTTAGACAGGCCCCTCTATGGCTACACCTTC. Protein sequence: CASSLDRPLYGYTF.

The chain joins TRBV19 to TRBJ2-5, with D maybe TRBD1 (5 bases). Germline assignment: CDR1 LNHDA and CDR2 SQIVND (reference sequence). Trimming shortened V by 7 bases and J by 3 bases, and 9 bases separated the two germline ends. This CDR3 contains 12 residues. This CDR3 reads CASTGREETQYF. The CDR3 DNA sequence: TGTGCCAGTACCGGCAGGGAAGAGACCCAGTACTTC.

The chain uses TRBV18 and TRBJ1-3, with D possibly TRBD1 on 6 matching bases. Per the germline V gene, CDR1 is KGHSH and CDR2 is LQKENI. The CDR3 extends over 16 amino acids. The V end lost 6 bases, the J end lost 0 bases, and 15 bases lay between the germline ends. CDR3 sequence: CASSQSGVLSGNTIYF. The CDR3, as DNA: TGTGCCAGCTCCCAGTCAGGGGTCCTCTCTGGAAACACCATATATTTT.